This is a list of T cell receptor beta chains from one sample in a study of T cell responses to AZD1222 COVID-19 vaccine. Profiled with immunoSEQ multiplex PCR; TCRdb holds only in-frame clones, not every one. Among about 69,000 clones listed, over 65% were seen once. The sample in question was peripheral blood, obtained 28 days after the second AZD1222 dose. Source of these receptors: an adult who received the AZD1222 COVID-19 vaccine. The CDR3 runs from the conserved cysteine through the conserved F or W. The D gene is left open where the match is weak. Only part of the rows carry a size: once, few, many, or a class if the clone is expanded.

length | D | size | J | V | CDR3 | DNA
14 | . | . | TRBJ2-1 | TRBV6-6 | CASSDGSHHNEQFF | TGTGCCAGCAGCGACGGGTCCCACCACAATGAGCAGTTCTTC
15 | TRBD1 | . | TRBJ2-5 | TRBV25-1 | CASSLGQGNRETQYF | TGTGCCAGCAGTCTCGGACAGGGAAATAGGGAGACCCAGTACTTC
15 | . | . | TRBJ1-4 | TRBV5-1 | CASSLSYGGNEKLFF | TGCGCCAGCAGCTTGTCGTACGGGGGGAATGAAAAACTGTTTTTT
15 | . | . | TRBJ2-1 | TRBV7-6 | CASSLAHTSLNEQFF | TGTGCCAGCAGCTTAGCGCACACTAGTTTAAATGAGCAGTTCTTC
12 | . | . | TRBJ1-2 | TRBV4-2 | CASSRGGGGYTF | TGTGCCAGCAGCCGCGGGGGAGGAGGCTACACCTTC
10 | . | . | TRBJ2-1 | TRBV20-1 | CSAFFNEQFF | TGCAGTGCCTTTTTCAATGAGCAGTTCTTC
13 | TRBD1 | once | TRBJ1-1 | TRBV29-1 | CSVVGQSITEAFF | TGCAGCGTTGTGGGACAGAGCATCACTGAAGCTTTCTTT
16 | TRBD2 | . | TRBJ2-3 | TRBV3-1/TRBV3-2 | CASSLRGGPPTDTQYF | TGTGCCAGCAGCCTCCGGGGGGGGCCGCCCACAGATACGCAGTATTTT
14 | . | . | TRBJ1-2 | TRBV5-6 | CASRAQGTNYGYTF | TGTGCCAGCAGAGCTCAGGGCACCAACTATGGCTACACCTTC
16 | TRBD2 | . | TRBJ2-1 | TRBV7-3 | CASSSGGTLQYNEQFF | TGTGCCAGCAGCTCGGGGGGGACCCTCCAATACAATGAGCAGTTCTTC
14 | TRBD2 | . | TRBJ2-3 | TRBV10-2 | CASSDTGGLNTQYF | TGCGCCAGCAGTGATACGGGGGGTCTCAATACGCAGTATTTT
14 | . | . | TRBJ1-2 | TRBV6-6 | CASSPAGYGYGYTF | TGTGCCAGCAGCCCAGCGGGATATGGCTATGGCTACACCTTC
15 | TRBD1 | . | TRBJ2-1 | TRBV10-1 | CASSPDRVATRGQFF | TGCGCCAGCAGTCCGGACAGGGTCGCAACCCGGGGGCAGTTCTTC
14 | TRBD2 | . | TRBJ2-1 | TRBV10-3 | CAISDPASGNEQFF | TGTGCCATCAGTGACCCCGCTAGCGGCAATGAGCAGTTCTTC
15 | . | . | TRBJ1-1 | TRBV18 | CASSLNTQQGAEAFF | TGTGCCAGCTCACTCAATACCCAACAAGGCGCTGAAGCTTTCTTT
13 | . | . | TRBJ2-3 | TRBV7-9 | CAGGAPEAHTQYF | TGTGCCGGCGGGGCCCCCGAAGCTCATACGCAGTATTTT
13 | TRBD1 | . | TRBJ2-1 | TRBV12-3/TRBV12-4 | CASSRGDRVLPFF | TGTGCCAGCAGCCGCGGAGACAGGGTCCTCCCGTTCTTC
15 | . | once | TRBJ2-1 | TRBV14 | CASSRDHPIYNEQFF | TGTGCCAGCAGCCGAGACCATCCTATCTACAATGAGCAGTTCTTC
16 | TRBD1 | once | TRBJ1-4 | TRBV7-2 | CASSQGPGQAGEKLFF | TGTGCCAGCAGCCAGGGGCCGGGACAGGCGGGTGAAAAACTGTTTTTT
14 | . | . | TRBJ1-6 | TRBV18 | CASSGTDENSPLHF | TGTGCCAGCTCAGGGACGGATGAGAATTCACCCCTCCACTTT
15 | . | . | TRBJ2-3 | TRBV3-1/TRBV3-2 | CASSQDLREGDTQYF | TGTGCCAGCAGCCAAGATCTGCGGGAAGGAGATACGCAGTATTTT
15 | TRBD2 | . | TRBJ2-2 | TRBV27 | CASSLVGRDTGELFF | TGTGCCAGCAGTTTAGTAGGGAGGGACACCGGGGAGCTGTTTTTT
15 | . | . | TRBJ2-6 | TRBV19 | CASSIEGSGANVLTF | TGTGCCAGTAGTATAGAAGGGTCCGGGGCCAACGTCCTGACTTTC
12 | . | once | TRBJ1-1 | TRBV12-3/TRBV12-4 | CASSVIDPEAFF | TGTGCCAGCAGTGTCATTGACCCTGAAGCTTTCTTT
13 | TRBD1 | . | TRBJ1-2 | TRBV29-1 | CSVGDPGGYGYTF | TGCAGCGTTGGAGACCCAGGGGGATATGGCTACACCTTC
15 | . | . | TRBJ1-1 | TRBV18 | CASSHGELGDTEAFF | TGTGCCAGCTCACATGGAGAGCTGGGGGACACTGAAGCTTTCTTT
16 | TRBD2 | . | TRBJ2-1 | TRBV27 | CASSLGTGLATDEQFF | TGTGCCAGCAGTTTGGGTACAGGACTAGCTACGGATGAGCAGTTCTTC
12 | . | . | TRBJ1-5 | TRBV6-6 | CASTKPGEPQHF | TGTGCCAGCACCAAACCCGGGGAGCCCCAGCATTTT
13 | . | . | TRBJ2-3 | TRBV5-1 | CASRGSSTDTQYF | TGCGCCAGCAGGGGCTCTAGCACAGATACGCAGTATTTT
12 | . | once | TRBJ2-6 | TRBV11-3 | CASSRGGSVLTF | TGTGCCAGCAGCCGTGGGGGAAGCGTCCTGACTTTC
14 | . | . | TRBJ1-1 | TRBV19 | CASRYRASVTEAFF | TGTGCCAGTAGATACCGGGCCTCGGTCACTGAAGCTTTCTTT
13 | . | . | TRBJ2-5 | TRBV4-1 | CASSGGSQETQYF | TGCGCCAGCAGCGGGGGGAGCCAAGAGACCCAGTACTTC
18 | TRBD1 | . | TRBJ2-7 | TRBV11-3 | CASSLIHRDRRLTYEQYF | TGTGCCAGCAGCCTCATTCATAGGGACAGGCGGCTGACCTACGAGCAGTACTTC
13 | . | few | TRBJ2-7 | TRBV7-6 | CASSLADSYEQYF | TGTGCCAGCAGCTTAGCTGACAGTTACGAGCAGTACTTC
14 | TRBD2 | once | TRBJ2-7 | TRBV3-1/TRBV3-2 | CASRSSGTSYEQYF | TGTGCCAGCAGGAGTAGCGGGACCTCCTACGAGCAGTACTTC
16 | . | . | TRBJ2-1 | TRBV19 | CASSLKASLYVPEQFF | TGTGCCAGTAGTTTGAAGGCCAGCCTGTACGTTCCTGAGCAGTTCTTC
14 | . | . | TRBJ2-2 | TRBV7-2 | CASSLAGFTGELFF | TGTGCCAGCAGCTTAGCTGGGTTTACCGGGGAGCTGTTTTTT
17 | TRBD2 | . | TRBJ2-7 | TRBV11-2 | CASAGGLAGGGSYEQYF | TGTGCCAGCGCAGGGGGACTAGCGGGAGGCGGGTCCTACGAGCAGTACTTC
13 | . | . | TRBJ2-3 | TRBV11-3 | CASSSLSTDTQYF | TGTGCCAGCAGCTCACTCAGCACAGATACGCAGTATTTT
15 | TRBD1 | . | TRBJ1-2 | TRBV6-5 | CASSYFGTATYGYTF | TGTGCCAGCAGTTATTTCGGGACAGCAACCTATGGCTACACCTTC
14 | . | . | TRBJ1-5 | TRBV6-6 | CASSTSGLPQPQHF | TGTGCCAGCAGTACCTCGGGGTTACCTCAGCCCCAGCATTTT
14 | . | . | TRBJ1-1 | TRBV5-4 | CASSWGGRGGEAFF | TGTGCCAGCAGCTGGGGAGGGAGGGGAGGAGAAGCTTTCTTT
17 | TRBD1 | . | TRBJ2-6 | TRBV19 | CASAQGLVFSGANVLTF | TGTGCCAGTGCACAGGGGCTAGTGTTCTCTGGGGCCAACGTCCTGACTTTC
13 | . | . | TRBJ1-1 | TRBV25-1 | CASMEQMNTEAFF | TGTGCCAGCATGGAACAGATGAACACTGAAGCTTTCTTT
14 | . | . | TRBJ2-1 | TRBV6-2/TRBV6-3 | CASSTFGNYNEQFF | TGTGCCAGCAGTACCTTCGGGAACTACAATGAGCAGTTCTTC
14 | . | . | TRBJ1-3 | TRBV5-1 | CASSLESSGNTIYF | TGCGCCAGCAGCTTGGAGAGCTCTGGAAACACCATATATTTT
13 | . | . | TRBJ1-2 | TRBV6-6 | CASSPRGGHGYTF | TGTGCCAGCAGTCCCCGAGGAGGCCATGGCTACACCTTC
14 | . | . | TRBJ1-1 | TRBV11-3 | CASSLGGANTEAFF | TGTGCCAGCAGCTTAGGTGGGGCGAACACTGAAGCTTTCTTT
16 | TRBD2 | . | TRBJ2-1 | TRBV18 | CASSPSRLAGVNEQFF | TGTGCCAGCTCACCATCCAGGCTAGCGGGAGTCAATGAGCAGTTCTTC
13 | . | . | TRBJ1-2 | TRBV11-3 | CASTIQDDYGYTF | TGTGCCAGCACCATACAGGACGACTATGGCTACACCTTC
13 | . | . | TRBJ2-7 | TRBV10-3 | CAIRDTGSYEQYF | TGTGCCATCAGAGATACAGGCTCCTACGAGCAGTACTTC
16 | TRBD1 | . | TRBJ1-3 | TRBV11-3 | CASSPPDRGGRNTIYF | TGTGCCAGCAGCCCGCCGGACAGGGGTGGGAGAAACACCATATATTTT